Sequencing of this TCR beta chain was carried out in a study of blood T cell repertoires in COVID-19. This CDR3 contains 14 residues. CDR1 and CDR2 (germline): LGHNT, FRNRAP. The V gene lost 5 bases and the J gene lost 1 base, with 9 bases spanning the gap. As processed by the authors: Amplified reference gene primers provided the basis for estimating nucleated cell counts. The protocol was immunoSEQ multiplex PCR, while the TCRdb copy is restricted to in-frame clones and leaves out a portion. V, J and clone size were drawn from that table, and D and trimming were deduced from the DNA. The repertoire consists of around 200,000 clones, with roughly 85% occurring once and the leading ten covering 6.2%. The study recruited people aged roughly 18 to 89 years across roughly 23 US areas. Self-reported history from a screening survey and questionnaire set each donor's cohort. Recovery among Cohort 3 donors was established by two negative PCRs, clearance, or symptom resolution.

The sequenced sample was PBMCs or T cells enriched from blood (not recorded which). The TCR was taken from a man aged 40-49 years who had recovered from COVID-19. The gene calls are TRBV12-5 and TRBJ2-1; D not certain. DNA of the CDR3: TGTGCTAGTGGTACGGGTAGGTCCTACAATGAGCAGTTCTTC. Translation: CASGTGRSYNEQFF.